The 8 T cell receptor beta chains below all came from one sample that was sequenced in a study of early T cells in non-severe SARS-CoV-2 infection. Using its own MiXCR run on the 5' RACE reads, TCRdb lists one record per CDR3 protein. Of about 100,000 distinct CDR3 sequences listed, approximately 13% are singletons. Sequencing used whole blood. The receptor set was obtained from an adult who was a healthcare worker with PCR-confirmed SARS-CoV-2 infection or an uninfected control (not recorded which).

In this sample, this clonotype turned up once. The V gene is TRBV20-1, the J gene TRBJ2-1; perhaps TRBD2 as D (6 bases). The V end lost 5 bases, the J end lost 7 bases, and 12 bases lay between the germline ends. CDR1 DFQATT and CDR2 SNEGSKA come from the germline V gene (reference sequence). The CDR3 is 12 residues long. Here the CDR3 reads CSAPGEGNEQFF. As DNA, the CDR3 is TGCAGTGCTCCGGGGGAAGGGAATGAGCAGTTCTTC.

This rearrangement joins TRBV29-1 to TRBJ1-4, with 9 bases aligning to TRBD1. Germline-derived CDR1 and CDR2 are SQVTM and ANQGSEA. The CDR3 is made up of 13 amino acids. Trimming at V came to 7 bases and at J to 3 bases, leaving 3 bases not matched to a gene. The CDR3 loop is CSARQGANEKLFF. CDR3 DNA: TGCAGCGCCCGACAGGGGGCTAATGAAAAACTGTTTTTT. Drawing the rest from reference TRBV29-1 and TRBJ1-4, the complete variable domain is SAVISQKPSRDICQRGTSLTIQCQVDSQVTMMFWYRQQPGQSLTLIATANQGSEATYESGFVIDKFPISRPNLTFSTLTVSNMSPEDSSIYLCSARQGANEKLFFGSGTQLSVL.

This clonotype appeared a few times. The chain is built from TRBV20-1 and TRBJ2-5; no definite D call. CDR3 size: 12 residues. Germline V gene data show CDR1 as DFQATT and CDR2 as SNEGSKA (reference sequence). The ends were cut back, 2 bases at V and 4 bases at J, with 8 bases in the middle. The CDR3 sequence is CSARSGRETQYF. CDR3 coding DNA: TGCAGTGCTAGATCAGGTCGAGAGACCCAGTACTTC.

This clonotype has just a few counts. The chain links TRBV5-4 to TRBJ2-5, with 10 bases aligning to TRBD2. CDR1 and CDR2 from the germline V gene are SGHNT and YYREEE (reference sequence). The CDR3 extends over 17 amino acids. V trimming: 7 bases; J trimming: 2 bases; junction bases outside the gene matches: 14. This chain's CDR3 is CASRHRASGGRQETQYF. The CDR3 bases are TGTGCCAGCCGCCATCGGGCTAGCGGGGGTAGACAAGAGACCCAGTACTTC.

This chain connects TRBV28 to TRBJ2-5; no firm D call. Germline values: CDR1 MDHEN, CDR2 SYDVKM. Between the trimmed V and J ends, which lost 6 bases and 3 bases, there was a span of 14 bases. The CDR3 extends over 14 amino acids. CDR3 sequence (DNA): TGTGCCAGCAGCCCCGGCGGCCGGGAAGAGACCCAGTACTTC. Protein product: CASSPGGREETQYF. Full variable domain (missing parts from reference TRBV28 and TRBJ2-5): DVKVTQSSRYLVKRTGEKVFLECVQDMDHENMFWYRQDPGLGLRLIYFSYDVKMKEKGDIPEGYSVSREKKERFSLILESASTNQTSMYLCASSPGGREETQYFGPGTRLLVL.

This clonotype was counted at least ten times. The CDR3 spells CASNPTTSGILSYEQYF. CDR3 coding DNA: TGTGCCAGCAACCCTACGACTAGCGGAATACTCTCCTACGAGCAGTACTTC. The V gene is TRBV7-9, the J gene TRBJ2-7; TRBD2 aligns across 9 bases. The CDR3 runs to 17 residues. The germline gives CDR1 SEHNR, CDR2 FQNEAQ (reference sequence). V dropped 7 bases and J dropped 0; count of bases not matched to a gene: 13.

The rearrangement links TRBV3-1 to TRBJ1-2; perhaps TRBD1 as D (6 bases). V lost 5 bases and J 5 bases, leaving 15 bases between the germline ends. The CDR3 totals 14 residues. Per germline, CDR1 LGHDT and CDR2 YNNKEL (reference sequence). This CDR3 reads CASSTNTGLYGYTF. The DNA for the CDR3 is TGTGCCAGCAGCACAAATACAGGGCTATATGGCTACACCTTC.

The chain carries TRBV7-2 and TRBJ2-7, with 8 bases aligning to TRBD2. CDR3 size: 14 residues. Germline assignment: CDR1 SGHTA and CDR2 FQGNSA. J gave up 7 bases and V 4 bases, and 9 bases lay outside the gene matches. CDR3 DNA: TGTGCCAGCAGCTCCGGGACTAGGGGCTGGGAGCAGTACTTC. It specifies CASSSGTRGWEQYF.